This T cell receptor beta chain was sequenced in a study of cytomegalovirus exposure and HLA in healthy donors. The overall study: Early released data comprised around 85 million unique TCRs from HLA-typed donors.

The PCR ran on 60 Vbeta and 13 Jbeta primers. Repertoires were generated with immunoSEQ multiplex PCR, while TCRdb's copy carries only in-frame clones and drops some. The table for this sample gives about 46,000 clones. This CDR3 comprises 15 residues. V shed 5 bases and J 3 bases; nucleotides not matched to a gene: 6. The germline CDR1 and CDR2 sequences are SGHTA and FQGTGA. The sample consisted of PBMCs. This receptor was taken from a woman in her thirties or forties in good health and CMV-seronegative. The J gene is TRBJ2-1, the V gene TRBV7-3; TRBD1 matches 8 bases. The CDR3 region has the DNA TGTGCCAGCAGCACCGGGACAGGCATCTACAATGAGCAGTTCTTC. Amino acid sequence: CASSTGTGIYNEQFF.